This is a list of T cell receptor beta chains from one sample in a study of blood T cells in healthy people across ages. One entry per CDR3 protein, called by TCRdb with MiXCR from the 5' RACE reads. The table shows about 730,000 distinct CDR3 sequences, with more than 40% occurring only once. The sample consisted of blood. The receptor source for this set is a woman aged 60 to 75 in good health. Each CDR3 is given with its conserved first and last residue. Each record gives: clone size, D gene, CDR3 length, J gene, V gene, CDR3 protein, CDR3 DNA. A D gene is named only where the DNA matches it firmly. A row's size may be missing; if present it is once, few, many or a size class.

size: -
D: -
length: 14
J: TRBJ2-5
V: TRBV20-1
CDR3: CSAPAGADQETQYF
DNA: TGCAGTGCTCCCGCCGGTGCGGACCAAGAGACCCAGTACTTC

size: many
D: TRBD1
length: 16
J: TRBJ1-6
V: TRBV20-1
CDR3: CSATGAPGTVNSPLHF
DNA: TGCAGTGCTACAGGAGCTCCCGGGACAGTGAATTCACCCCTCCACTTT

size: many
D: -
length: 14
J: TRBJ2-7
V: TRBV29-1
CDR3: CSVGRSLPGHEQYF
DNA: TGCAGCGTTGGAAGGAGTCTCCCTGGCCACGAGCAGTACTTC

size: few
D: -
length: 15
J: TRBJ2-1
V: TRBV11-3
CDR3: CASSREGGAYNEQFF
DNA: TGTGCCAGCAGCAGGGAGGGGGGGGCCTACAATGAGCAGTTCTTC

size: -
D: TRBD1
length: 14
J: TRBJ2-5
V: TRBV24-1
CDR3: CATSEPRQGNEQYF
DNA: TGTGCCACCAGTGAACCTAGACAGGGGAATGAGCAGTACTTC

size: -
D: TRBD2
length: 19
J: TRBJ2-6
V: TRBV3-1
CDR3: CASSQEGTSGGPGANVLTF
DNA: TGTGCCAGCAGCCAAGAGGGGACTAGCGGGGGGCCTGGGGCCAACGTCCTGACTTTC

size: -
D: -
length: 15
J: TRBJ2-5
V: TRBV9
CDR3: CASSVAPGKQETQYF
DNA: TGTGCCAGCAGCGTAGCTCCAGGAAAACAAGAGACCCAGTACTTC

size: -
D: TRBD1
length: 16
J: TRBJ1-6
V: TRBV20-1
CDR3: CSAPAGTGAGNSPLHF
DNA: TGCAGTGCTCCAGCCGGGACAGGGGCCGGGAATTCACCCCTCCACTTT

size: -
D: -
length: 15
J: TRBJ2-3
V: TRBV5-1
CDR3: CASSLVFTVTDTQYF
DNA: TGCGCCAGCAGCTTGGTTTTTACGGTCACAGATACGCAGTATTTT

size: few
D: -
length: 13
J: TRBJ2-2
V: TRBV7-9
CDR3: CASRPDGTGELFF
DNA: TGTGCCAGCAGACCCGACGGCACCGGGGAGCTGTTTTTT

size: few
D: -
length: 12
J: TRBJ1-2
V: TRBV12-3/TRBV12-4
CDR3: CASSGLRWSYTF
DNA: TGTGCCAGCAGTGGCCTTCGGTGGAGCTACACCTTC

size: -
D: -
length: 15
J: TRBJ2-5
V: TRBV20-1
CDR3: CSVRRGSEIQETQYF
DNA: TGCAGTGTGAGGAGGGGTAGCGAGATACAAGAGACCCAGTACTTC

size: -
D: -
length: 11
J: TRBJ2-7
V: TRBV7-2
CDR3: CASSWDYEQYF
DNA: TGTGCCAGCAGCTGGGACTACGAGCAGTACTTC

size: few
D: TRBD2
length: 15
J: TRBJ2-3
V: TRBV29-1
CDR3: CSVAPTSGGGDTQYF
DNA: TGCAGCGTTGCCCCTACTAGCGGGGGGGGAGACACGCAGTATTTT

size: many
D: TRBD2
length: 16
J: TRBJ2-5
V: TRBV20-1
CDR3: CSAISGNGRTGETQYF
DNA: TGCAGTGCCATTAGCGGGAATGGCCGTACCGGAGAGACCCAGTACTTC

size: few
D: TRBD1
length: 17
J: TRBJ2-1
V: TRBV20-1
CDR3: CSARAQGQRNSYNEQFF
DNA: TGCAGTGCTAGAGCCCAGGGACAGAGAAACTCCTACAATGAGCAGTTCTTC

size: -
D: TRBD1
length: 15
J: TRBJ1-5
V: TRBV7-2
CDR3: CASSPGQGRWQPQHF
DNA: TGTGCCAGCAGCCCGGGACAGGGAAGGTGGCAGCCCCAGCATTTT

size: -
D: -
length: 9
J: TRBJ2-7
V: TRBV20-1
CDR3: CSTKNEQYF
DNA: TGCAGTACAAAGAACGAGCAGTACTTC

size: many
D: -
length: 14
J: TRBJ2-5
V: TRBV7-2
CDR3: CASSLSDSQETQYF
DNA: TGTGCCAGCAGTTTGTCGGACAGCCAAGAGACCCAGTACTTC

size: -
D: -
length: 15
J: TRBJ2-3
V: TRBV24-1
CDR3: CTTSDLPDSTDTQYF
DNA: TGTACCACCAGTGATTTACCCGACAGTACAGATACGCAGTATTTT

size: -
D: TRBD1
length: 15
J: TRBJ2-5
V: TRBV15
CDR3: CATSRGGTGIETQYF
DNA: TGTGCCACCAGCAGAGGTGGGACAGGGATAGAGACCCAGTACTTC

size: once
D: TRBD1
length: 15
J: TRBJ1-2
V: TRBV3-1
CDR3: CVSSQVDRARHGYTF
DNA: TGTGTCAGCAGCCAAGTGGACAGGGCGCGACATGGCTACACCTTC

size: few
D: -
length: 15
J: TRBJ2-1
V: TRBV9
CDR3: CASSVGSGLYNEQFF
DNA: TGTGCCAGCAGCGTAGGGTCAGGGCTCTACAATGAGCAGTTCTTC

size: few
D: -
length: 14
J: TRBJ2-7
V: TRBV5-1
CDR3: CASSLTGEVYEQYF
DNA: TGCGCCAGCAGCTTGACAGGGGAGGTCTACGAGCAGTACTTC

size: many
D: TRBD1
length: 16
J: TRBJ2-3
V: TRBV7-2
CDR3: CASSLAGQGAEDTQYF
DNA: TGTGCCAGCAGCTTAGCGGGACAGGGGGCGGAAGATACGCAGTATTTT

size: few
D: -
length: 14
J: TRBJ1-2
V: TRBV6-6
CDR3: CASSYGDRNYGYTF
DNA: TGTGCCAGCAGTTACGGAGACAGAAACTATGGCTACACCTTC

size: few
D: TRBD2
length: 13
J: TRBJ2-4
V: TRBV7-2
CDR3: CASSLGVGTSRYF
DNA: TGTGCCAGCAGCTTAGGGGTAGGGACTAGCCGGTACTTC

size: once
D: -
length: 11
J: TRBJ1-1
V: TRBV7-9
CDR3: CASSSGTYAFF
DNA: TGTGCCAGCAGCTCGGGGACTTATGCTTTCTTT

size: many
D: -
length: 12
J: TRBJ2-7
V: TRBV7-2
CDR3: CASRSPGYEQYF
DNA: TGTGCCAGCCGATCTCCAGGTTACGAGCAGTACTTC

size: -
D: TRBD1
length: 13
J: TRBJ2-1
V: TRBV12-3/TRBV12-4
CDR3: CASRRQGNNEQFF
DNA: TGTGCCAGCAGAAGACAGGGTAACAATGAGCAGTTCTTC

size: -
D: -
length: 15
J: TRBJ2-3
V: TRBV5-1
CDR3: CASSLWGQMTDTQYF
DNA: TGCGCCAGCAGCTTGTGGGGGCAGATGACAGATACGCAGTATTTT

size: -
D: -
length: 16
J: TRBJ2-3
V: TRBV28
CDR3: CASSLDGGVSTDTQYF
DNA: TGTGCCAGCAGTTTAGATGGGGGAGTTTCCACAGATACGCAGTATTTT

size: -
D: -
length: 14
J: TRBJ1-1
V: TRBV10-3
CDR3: CAISERGVNTEAFF
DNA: TGTGCCATCAGTGAGAGGGGGGTGAACACTGAAGCTTTCTTT

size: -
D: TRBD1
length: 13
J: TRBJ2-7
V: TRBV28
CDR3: CASRSGQGETKYF
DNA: TGTGCCAGCAGATCGGGACAGGGAGAGACCAAGTACTTC

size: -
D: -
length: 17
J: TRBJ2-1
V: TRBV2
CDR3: CTSREKRTPEPNNEQFF
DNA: TGTACCAGCAGGGAAAAAAGGACTCCGGAACCAAACAATGAGCAGTTCTTC

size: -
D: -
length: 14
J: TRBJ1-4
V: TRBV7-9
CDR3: CASSGDGVVGKLFF
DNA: TGTGCCAGCAGCGGGGACGGGGTGGTTGGAAAACTGTTTTTT

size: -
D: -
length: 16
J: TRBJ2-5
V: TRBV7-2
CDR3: CAGSLAHRGQQETQYF
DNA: TGTGCCGGCAGCTTAGCACATCGGGGCCAACAAGAGACCCAGTACTTC

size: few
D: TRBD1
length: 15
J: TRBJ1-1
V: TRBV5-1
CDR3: CASSPTGTGATEAFF
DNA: TGCGCCAGCAGCCCTACCGGGACAGGGGCGACTGAAGCTTTCTTT

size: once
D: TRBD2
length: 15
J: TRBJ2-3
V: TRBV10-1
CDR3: CASSARSGGTDTQYF
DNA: TGCGCCAGCAGTGCGCGGAGCGGGGGGACAGATACGCAGTATTTT

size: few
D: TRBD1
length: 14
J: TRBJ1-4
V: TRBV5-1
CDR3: CASSLDRAYEKLFF
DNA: TGCGCCAGCAGCCTGGACAGGGCATATGAAAAACTGTTTTTT

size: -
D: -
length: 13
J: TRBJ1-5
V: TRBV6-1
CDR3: CASSETLGQPQHF
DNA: TGTGCCAGCAGTGAAACCTTGGGCCAGCCCCAGCATTTT

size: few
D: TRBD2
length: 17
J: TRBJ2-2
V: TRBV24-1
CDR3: CATSSTREMLGTGELFF
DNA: TGTGCCACCAGTTCTACGCGGGAGATGTTGGGCACCGGGGAGCTGTTTTTT

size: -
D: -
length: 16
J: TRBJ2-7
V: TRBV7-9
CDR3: CASSPTLQGANNEQYF
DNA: TGTGCCAGCAGCCCAACTTTACAGGGAGCTAACAATGAGCAGTACTTC

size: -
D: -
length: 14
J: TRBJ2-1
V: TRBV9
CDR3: CASSGPTPRDEQFF
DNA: TGTGCCAGCAGCGGACCAACCCCCAGGGATGAGCAGTTCTTC

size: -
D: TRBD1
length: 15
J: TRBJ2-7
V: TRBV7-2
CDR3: CASSPSTGAAYEQYF
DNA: TGTGCCAGCAGCCCTTCGACAGGGGCGGCCTACGAGCAGTACTTC

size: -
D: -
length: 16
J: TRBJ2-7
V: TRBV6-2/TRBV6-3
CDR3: CASSPDSPRISYEQYF
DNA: TGTGCCAGCAGTCCGGACAGCCCAAGGATTTCCTACGAGCAGTACTTC

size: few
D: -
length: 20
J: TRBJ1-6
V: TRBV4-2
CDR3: CASSQDIRSGLVVSGSPLHF
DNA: TGTGCCAGCAGCCAAGATATTCGGTCAGGGTTGGTCGTAAGCGGTTCACCCCTCCACTTT

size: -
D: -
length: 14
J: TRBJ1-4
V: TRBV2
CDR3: CASQTGVDNEKLFF
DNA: TGTGCCAGCCAGACAGGAGTGGATAATGAAAAACTGTTTTTT

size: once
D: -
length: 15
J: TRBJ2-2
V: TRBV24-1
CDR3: CATSGAESYTGELFF
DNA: TGTGCCACCAGTGGGGCAGAATCCTATACCGGGGAGCTGTTTTTT

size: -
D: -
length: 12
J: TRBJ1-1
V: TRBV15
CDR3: CATSRDRTGAFF
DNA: TGTGCCACCAGCAGAGATCGAACTGGAGCTTTCTTT

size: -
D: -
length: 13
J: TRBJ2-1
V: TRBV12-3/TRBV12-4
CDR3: CASRPTGYNEQFF
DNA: TGTGCCAGCAGACCGACAGGCTACAATGAGCAGTTCTTC

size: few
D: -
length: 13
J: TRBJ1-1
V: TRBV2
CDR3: CASSGTMNTEAFF
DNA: TGTGCCAGCAGTGGGACGATGAACACTGAAGCTTTCTTT

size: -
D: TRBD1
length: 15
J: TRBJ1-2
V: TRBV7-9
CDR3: CASSLKGGQGYGYTF
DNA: TGTGCCAGCAGCTTAAAGGGGGGACAGGGGTATGGTTACACCTTC

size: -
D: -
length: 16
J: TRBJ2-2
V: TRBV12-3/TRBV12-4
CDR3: CASSFPPGANTGELFF
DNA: TGTGCCAGCAGTTTCCCACCCGGGGCGAACACCGGGGAGCTGTTTTTT

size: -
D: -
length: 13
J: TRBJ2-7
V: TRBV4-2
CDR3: CASSNRLAYEQYF
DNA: TGTGCCAGCAGCAACAGACTAGCCTACGAGCAGTACTTC

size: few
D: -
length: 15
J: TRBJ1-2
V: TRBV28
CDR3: CASSFRGAVSYGYTF
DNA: TGTGCCAGCAGTTTTCGGGGGGCAGTAAGCTATGGCTACACCTTC

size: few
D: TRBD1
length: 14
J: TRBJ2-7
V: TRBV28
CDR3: CASSFAGQAYEQYF
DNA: TGTGCCAGCAGTTTCGCGGGACAGGCCTACGAGCAGTACTTC